This T cell receptor (beta chain) derives from a study of early T cells in non-severe SARS-CoV-2 infection. The wider study: The authors sequenced bulk RNA from unsorted whole blood, leaving chains unpaired.

Individual cDNA molecules were tagged with unique molecular identifiers. TCRdb processed the 5' RACE reads anew with MiXCR; each CDR3 protein has one entry. The data hold about 11,000 distinct CDR3 sequences, with around 5% observed a single time. Within the sample, this clonotype is medium-sized. Its antigen is unknown. CDR1 is MNHEY and CDR2 is SMNVEV in the germline V gene (reference sequence). V was pared by 5 bases and J by 2 bases, with 14 bases between. The CDR3 consists of 15 residues. Study-wide points: The study's VDJdb matching favored anti-spike CD8 responses and missed private and CD4 specificities.

This chain links TRBV27 with TRBJ2-3; the D gene is possibly TRBD2 (5 bases). The sequence came from an adult who was a healthcare worker with PCR-confirmed SARS-CoV-2 infection or an uninfected control (not recorded which). Sample: whole blood. CDR3 sequence (DNA): TGTGCCAGCAGTACTTACCCGGGGTCCACAGATACGCAGTATTTT. The encoded protein is CASSTYPGSTDTQYF.